What follows are 13 T cell receptor beta chains derived from one specimen sequenced in a study of shared clonotypes between healthy human individuals. Profiling relied on immunoSEQ multiplex PCR, and the TCRdb table lists in-frame clones only, not all of them. The data show 2 million or so clones, 90% to 95% seen once. What was sequenced was naive CD4+ T cells sorted from blood. Described subset: CD45RA+ positively selected. Receptors originate from a man between 18 and 35 years old in good health.

The chain has TRBV6-1 and TRBJ1-4; possible D gene TRBD1, 5 bases. Per the germline V gene, CDR1 is MNHNS and CDR2 is SASEGT. The CDR3 runs to 19 residues. V was cut by 1 base and J by 0 bases, with 18 bases left in between. The CDR3 sequence: CASSEVLLGTAATNEKLFF. The CDR3 DNA is TGTGCCAGCAGTGAAGTTCTTTTAGGGACGGCTGCAACTAATGAAAAACTGTTTTTT.

This sequence joins TRBV10-3 and TRBJ2-5, with TRBD1 matching 9 bases. The CDR3 is 15 residues long. V was clipped by 6 bases and J by 2 bases; unmatched bases: 7. From germline, CDR1 is ENHRY and CDR2 SYGVKD. The DNA for the CDR3 is TGTGCCATCAGCCCCGGGACAGGGCAACAAGAGACCCAGTACTTC. Translation gives CAISPGTGQQETQYF.

The chain uses TRBV5-1 and TRBJ2-2; perhaps TRBD2 as D (5 bases). This CDR3 spans 17 amino acids. Germline-derived CDR1 and CDR2 are SGHRS and YFSETQ. The V end lost 4 bases, the J end lost 4 bases, and 20 bases lay between the germline ends. This CDR3 is CASSGRTGRGSTGELFF. CDR3 coding DNA: TGCGCCAGCAGCGGCCGGACCGGGCGCGGGTCCACCGGGGAGCTGTTTTTT.

This clone was picked up one time. The CDR3 bases are TGCGCCAGCAACGTCGGACAGGGGGCCGGATTGGGCACTGAAGCTTTCTTT. Protein sequence: CASNVGQGAGLGTEAFF. The V and J genes are TRBV5-1 and TRBJ1-1; the match to TRBD1 covers 11 bases. V lost 6 bases to trimming and J lost 4 bases; unmatched junction nucleotides: 14. CDR3 length: 17 amino acids. Germline CDR1 SGHRS, CDR2 YFSETQ.

Turning to this clone: Additional DNA sequences in this sample encode the identical CDR3. V gene TRBV5-1 combines with J gene TRBJ2-7, with D possibly being TRBD1 (6 bases). This CDR3 is built from 12 residues. CDR1 SGHRS and CDR2 YFSETQ come from the germline V gene. V lost 4 bases, J lost 3 bases, and 8 bases lay in between. CDR3 DNA: TGCGCCAGCAGCACAGGGAACTACGAGCAGTACTTC. Protein: CASSTGNYEQYF.

This chain's CDR3 is CASSLRYIATNEKLFF. In DNA, the CDR3 is TGTGCCAGCAGTTTAAGGTACATTGCAACTAATGAAAAACTGTTTTTT. This chain uses TRBV28 with TRBJ1-4, with unresolved D. Germline V gene sequence: CDR1 MDHEN, CDR2 SYDVKM. Trimming cost V 2 bases and J 0 bases, with 10 bases left between them. The CDR3 has 16 amino acids.

The chain uses TRBV11-2 and TRBJ2-5, with TRBD1 as a possible D gene (6 bases). Trimming took off 0 bases at V and 4 bases at J, with 12 bases between the two ends. Germline V CDR1 and CDR2: SGHAT, FQNNGV. This CDR3 has 15 residues. For the CDR3, the DNA is TGTGCCAGCAGCTTAGATCTGTGGGGGCCAGAGACCCAGTACTTC. Its translation is CASSLDLWGPETQYF. Drawing the rest from reference TRBV11-2 and TRBJ2-5, the complete variable domain is EAGVAQSPRYKIIEKRQSVAFWCNPISGHATLYWYQQILGQGPKLLIQFQNNGVVDDSQLPKDRFSAERLKGVDSTLKIQPAKLEDSAVYLCASSLDLWGPETQYFGPGTRLLVL.

About this clone: Other nucleotide sequences from this sample produce the same CDR3. The chain combines TRBV30 with TRBJ2-5; D is ambiguous. This CDR3 has 11 amino acids. Looked up from germline, CDR1 is GTSNPN and CDR2 is SVGIG (reference sequence). V lost 3 bases and J lost 5, with 7 bases in between. CDR3: CAWSYGETQYF. DNA of the CDR3: TGTGCCTGGAGCTATGGGGAGACCCAGTACTTC.

This clone was counted a single time. The V call is TRBV5-4, the J call TRBJ2-1; no clear D. There are 11 residues in the CDR3. V was trimmed by 0 bases and J by 8 bases, leaving 3 bases between them. From germline, CDR1 is SGHNT and CDR2 YYREEE (reference sequence). The CDR3 nucleotides read TGTGCCAGCAGCTTGGGCCATGAGCAGTTCTTC. Amino acid sequence: CASSLGHEQFF.

The rearrangement joins TRBV18 to TRBJ1-1, with D perhaps TRBD1 (6 bases). The V and J ends lost 2 bases and 0 bases respectively, with 10 bases between them. The germline V gene has CDR1 KGHSH and CDR2 LQKENI. The CDR3 is made up of 15 amino acids. CDR3 nucleotides: TGTGCCAGCTCACCAGGCAGGGGACTGAACACTGAAGCTTTCTTT. This translates into CASSPGRGLNTEAFF.

The V and J genes are TRBV5-1 and TRBJ1-2; D gene ambiguous. The CDR3 sequence is 15 residues long. Trimming cost V 5 bases and J 0 bases, with 14 bases left between them. CDR1 is SGHRS, CDR2 YFSETQ, per germline. CDR3 in DNA: TGCGCCAGCAGGGGAGTGGCAGCTCCTAACTATGGCTACACCTTC. Protein product: CASRGVAAPNYGYTF.

This chain connects TRBV6-6 to TRBJ1-2; possibly TRBD1 for D (5 bases). V gave up 7 bases and J gave up 0 bases, with 12 bases separating them. Germline values: CDR1 MNHNY, CDR2 SVGAGI (reference sequence). This CDR3 has 14 residues. The CDR3 bases are TGTGCCAGCACCTCCCGGGGCCCTAACTATGGCTACACCTTC. It encodes CASTSRGPNYGYTF.

This chain connects TRBV18 to TRBJ2-4; 7 positions agree with TRBD1. The CDR3 consists of 15 residues. V was clipped by 5 bases and J by 0 bases; unmatched bases: 4. Germline CDR1 reads KGHSH; CDR2 reads LQKENI. CDR3 residues: CASSRQGLAKNIQYF. CDR3 coding DNA: TGTGCCAGCTCAAGACAGGGATTAGCCAAAAACATTCAGTACTTC.